The 32 T cell receptor beta chains presented below share a single source sample, sequenced in a study of T cell responses to AZD1222 COVID-19 vaccine. The data were produced by immunoSEQ multiplex PCR, yet TCRdb's version contains in-frame clones alone and is incomplete. The data hold 140,000 to 150,000 clones, with approximately 88% observed a single time. The specimen comprised peripheral blood, sampled 28 days after the second dose of the MenACWY control vaccine. The receptors come from an adult who received the MenACWY meningococcal vaccine as a control.

This chain uses TRBV19 with TRBJ1-3, with D perhaps TRBD1 (5 bases). Germline CDR1 reads LNHDA; CDR2 reads SQIVND (reference sequence). This CDR3 is 16 amino acids long. V was pared by 5 bases and J by 2 bases, with 16 bases between. The CDR3 is CASSPPRDSPGNTIYF. CDR3 in DNA: TGTGCCAGTAGTCCGCCCCGGGACTCACCTGGAAACACCATATATTTT.

The J gene is TRBJ1-1, the V gene TRBV28; D gene ambiguous. The CDR3 consists of 14 residues. The V gene lost 2 bases and the J gene lost 3 bases, with 10 bases spanning the gap. Germline-derived CDR1 and CDR2 are MDHEN and SYDVKM. CDR3 coding DNA: TGTGCCAGCAGTTTAACGGGGAGTGACACTGAAGCTTTCTTT. Translation: CASSLTGSDTEAFF.

The chain is built from TRBV7-2 and TRBJ1-2; D is unresolved. In germline, CDR1 is SGHTA, CDR2 FQGNSA. The CDR3 totals 13 residues. Trimming pared 5 bases from V and 4 bases from J, leaving 11 bases between. CDR3 DNA sequence: TGTGCCAGCAGCCCCGACGAAGGCTATGGCTACACCTTC. This translates into CASSPDEGYGYTF. Variable domain in full (rest from reference TRBV7-2 and TRBJ1-2): GAGVSQSPSNKVTEKGKDVELRCDPISGHTALYWYRQSLGQGLEFLIYFQGNSAPDKSGLPSDRFSAERTGGSVSTLTIQRTQQEDSAVYLCASSPDEGYGYTFGSGTRLTVV.

The chain combines TRBV19 with TRBJ2-2, with 10 nucleotides matching TRBD2. The CDR3 sequence is 15 residues long. V lost 4 bases and J lost 5; bases outside the gene matches: 4. The germline V gene encodes CDR1 LNHDA and CDR2 SQIVND (reference sequence). This chain's CDR3 is CASSTSGRWTGELFF. CDR3 bases: TGTGCCAGTAGTACTAGCGGGAGATGGACCGGGGAGCTGTTTTTT.

The gene calls are TRBV2 and TRBJ2-1; perhaps TRBD1 as D (5 bases). This CDR3 contains 13 residues. The germline V and J ends were trimmed by 6 bases and 7 bases, with 13 bases remaining between them. From germline, CDR1 is SNHLY and CDR2 FYNNEI. The CDR3 DNA is TGTGCCAGCAGCTTGGGGCGGAAAAATGAGCAGTTCTTC. Its protein is CASSLGRKNEQFF.

This clone was detected ten times or more. This sequence joins TRBV5-1 and TRBJ2-7, with 8 bases identical to TRBD1. The CDR3 is 15 residues long. The V and J ends lost 2 bases and 7 bases, in that order; junction bases with no gene match: 11. Germline lookup yields CDR1 SGHRS and CDR2 YFSETQ. The CDR3 spells CASSFVGTGAEEQYF. CDR3 DNA: TGCGCCAGCAGCTTCGTCGGGACAGGAGCAGAAGAGCAGTACTTC.

This clone was detected only once. J is TRBJ2-1 and V is TRBV3-1 (or the pseudogene TRBV3-2); 8 positions agree with TRBD2. This CDR3 spans 15 amino acids. Germline V gene data show CDR1 as LGHDT and CDR2 as YNNKEL (reference sequence). The V segment lost 2 bases and the J segment 8 bases; nucleotides outside the gene matches: 8. The CDR3 reads CASSQSQRGSYEQFF. The CDR3 region has the DNA TGTGCCAGCAGCCAATCACAGCGGGGGAGTTATGAGCAGTTCTTC.

The chain carries TRBV20-1 and TRBJ2-7, with TRBD1 matching 8 bases. The CDR3 has 11 amino acids. CDR1 and CDR2 from the germline V gene are DFQATT and SNEGSKA (reference sequence). J was trimmed by 6 bases and V by 5 bases; bases with no gene match: 3. The CDR3 nucleotides read TGCAGTGCTCAGGACAGGGCCGAGCAGTACTTC. Translating it yields CSAQDRAEQYF.

This chain's CDR3 is CASSYYDRAVGAYEQYF. The CDR3, as DNA: TGTGCCAGCAGTTACTATGACAGGGCCGTTGGGGCCTACGAGCAGTACTTC. The chain is built from TRBV6-2 or TRBV6-3 and TRBJ2-7; 7 bases fit TRBD1. J gave up 2 bases and V 1 base, and 11 bases lay outside the gene matches. CDR1 MNHEY and CDR2 SVGEGT come from the germline V gene. The CDR3 is 17 amino acids.

The V gene is TRBV28, the J gene TRBJ1-5; D unclear. Germline CDR1 MDHEN, CDR2 SYDVKM. The CDR3 length is 14 residues. The ends were cut back, 7 bases at V and 9 bases at J, with 19 bases in the middle. CDR3 sequence (DNA): TGTGCCAGCATCTCAGGAGGCAGCCCCACGCCCCAGCATTTT. As protein: CASISGGSPTPQHF.

The chain is built from TRBV28 and TRBJ2-7; a possible D gene is TRBD1 (6 bases). The CDR3 extends over 14 amino acids. Germline assignment: CDR1 MDHEN and CDR2 SYDVKM. With 6 bases removed from V and 4 bases from J, the gap between germline ends came to 16 bases. CDR3 in amino acids: CASRTRGEGYEQYF. CDR3 coding DNA: TGTGCCAGCAGGACCAGGGGAGAAGGATACGAGCAGTACTTC.

The genes are TRBV6-2 or TRBV6-3 and TRBJ1-1; D unclear. There are 14 residues in the CDR3. Trimming stripped 6 bases from V and 0 bases from J, with 11 bases between. Germline V CDR1 and CDR2: MNHEY, SVGEGT. CDR3 nucleotide sequence: TGTGCCAGCAGCCGCAGACACGTGAACACTGAAGCTTTCTTT. Its protein product is CASSRRHVNTEAFF.

This sequence joins TRBV28 and TRBJ2-2; 7 nucleotides agree with TRBD2. Germline V lookup: CDR1 MDHEN, CDR2 SYDVKM. V lost 5 bases to trimming and J lost 0 bases; unmatched junction nucleotides: 0. The CDR3 is 14 residues long. Here the CDR3 reads CASSSGTNTGELFF. DNA for the CDR3: TGTGCCAGCAGTAGCGGGACGAACACCGGGGAGCTGTTTTTT.

CDR3 in DNA: TGTGCCAGCAACCGACAGGGGGCTCAAGCTTTCTTT. Its protein is CASNRQGAQAFF. The chain carries TRBV25-1 and TRBJ1-1; TRBD1 matches 10 bases. Germline CDR1 reads MGHDK; CDR2 reads SYGVNS. The junction had 5 bases not matched to a gene; V was cut back by 7 bases and J by 9 bases. The CDR3 is made up of 12 amino acids. Full variable domain (missing parts from reference TRBV25-1 and TRBJ1-1): EADIYQTPRYLVIGTGKKITLECSQTMGHDKMYWYQQDPGMELHLIHYSYGVNSTEKGDLSSESTVSRIRTEHFPLTLESARPSHTSQYLCASNRQGAQAFFGQGTRLTVV.

The gene calls are TRBV5-4 and TRBJ1-2, with TRBD1 matching 7 bases. Germline V lookup: CDR1 SGHNT, CDR2 YYREEE (reference sequence). This CDR3 region has 14 residues. J was trimmed by 4 bases and V by 5 bases; bases with no gene match: 8. CDR3 nucleotides: TGTGCCAGCAGGAACAGGGGCCAAGCCTATGGCTACACCTTC. It is translated as CASRNRGQAYGYTF.

The chain has TRBV5-1 and TRBJ2-7, with TRBD2 matching 7 bases. Germline CDR1 and CDR2: SGHRS and YFSETQ. With V trimmed by 7 bases and J by 0 bases, 37 bases remained unmatched. This CDR3 spans 24 amino acids. CDR3: CASGSRISGPSGLRDFYSSYEQYF. CDR3 sequence (DNA): TGCGCCAGCGGAAGCCGGATAAGCGGGCCTAGCGGTCTCCGAGACTTCTACAGCTCCTACGAGCAGTACTTC.

This chain links TRBV5-1 with TRBJ1-6, with 8 bases lining up with TRBD1. The V gene end was trimmed by 3 bases and the J gene end by 7 bases; junction bases not matched to a gene: 3. The germline V gene encodes CDR1 SGHRS and CDR2 YFSETQ. The CDR3 extends over 14 amino acids. The CDR3 sequence is CASSWTGRNSPLHF. CDR3 nucleotide sequence: TGCGCCAGCAGCTGGACAGGGAGAAATTCACCCCTCCACTTT. Full variable domain (missing parts from reference TRBV5-1 and TRBJ1-6): KAGVTQTPRYLIKTRGQQVTLSCSPISGHRSVSWYQQTPGQGLQFLFEYFSETQRNKGNFPGRFSGRQFSNSRSEMNVSTLELGDSALYLCASSWTGRNSPLHFGNGTRLTVT.

In this sample, this clone turned up once. The rearrangement links TRBV3-1 (or the pseudogene TRBV3-2) to TRBJ1-1; 8 bases are shared with TRBD1. V trimming: 4 bases; J trimming: 2 bases; junction bases outside the gene matches: 6. Germline V lookup: CDR1 LGHDT, CDR2 YNNKEL (reference sequence). This CDR3 contains 15 residues. CDR3 nucleotides: TGTGCCAGCAGCCGGGGACAGGTAAGCAACACTGAAGCTTTCTTT. This sequence encodes CASSRGQVSNTEAFF.

This sequence joins TRBV28 and TRBJ1-2; D gene ambiguous. Looked up from germline, CDR1 is MDHEN and CDR2 is SYDVKM. Trimming stripped 2 bases from V and 6 bases from J, with 16 bases between. The CDR3 extends over 15 amino acids. Here the CDR3 DNA reads TGTGCCAGCAGTTTACGGCGGGAATCGTCTAATGGCTACACCTTC. This sequence encodes CASSLRRESSNGYTF.

The genes are TRBV6-2 or TRBV6-3 and TRBJ2-1; 9 bases line up with TRBD1. Germline CDR1 and CDR2: MNHEY and SVGEGT. Germline trimming cut 4 bases from V and 0 bases from J; bases unmatched to any gene: 10. CDR3 length: 18 residues. The CDR3 sequence: CASSLRPGQGSSYNEQFF. The CDR3, as DNA: TGTGCCAGCAGTTTACGCCCTGGACAGGGGAGCTCCTACAATGAGCAGTTCTTC.

The rearrangement links TRBV4-2 to TRBJ1-1; TRBD1 matches 7 bases. Germline V gene lookup returns CDR1 LGHNA and CDR2 YNFKEQ. V dropped 1 base and J dropped 6; count of bases not matched to a gene: 8. The CDR3 extends over 15 amino acids. The CDR3 DNA follows: TGTGCCAGCAGCCAAGGCGGACAGGAGCACGCTGAAGCTTTCTTT. It codes for CASSQGGQEHAEAFF.

The J gene is TRBJ2-7, the V gene TRBV6-5, with D possibly being TRBD1 (6 bases). This CDR3 has 15 amino acids. Germline values: CDR1 MNHEY, CDR2 SVGAGI. V lost 6 bases and J 2 bases, leaving 17 bases between the germline ends. The CDR3 protein is CASRVGADPTYEQYF. CDR3 DNA sequence: TGTGCCAGCAGAGTGGGGGCGGACCCAACCTACGAGCAGTACTTC.

This clone has only one observation. The rearrangement joins TRBV6-5 to TRBJ2-3, with 8 bases matching TRBD2. V lost 2 bases and J lost 6; bases outside the gene matches: 10. The CDR3 totals 16 residues. The V gene's germline CDR1 is MNHEY and CDR2 SVGAGI. CDR3 amino acids: CASSYSLSGGRDTQYF. CDR3 nucleotide sequence: TGTGCCAGCAGTTACAGCCTCAGCGGGGGAAGGGATACGCAGTATTTT.

V is TRBV7-2 and J is TRBJ1-5; no firm D call. Germline V CDR1 and CDR2: SGHTA, FQGNSA. The CDR3 length is 14 residues. Trimming shortened V by 1 base and J by 5 bases, and 9 bases separated the two germline ends. CDR3: CASSLVGSDQPQHF. The CDR3 nucleotides are TGTGCCAGCAGCTTAGTAGGGTCTGATCAGCCCCAGCATTTT.

The chain carries TRBV18 and TRBJ2-1; D call uncertain. CDR3 length: 12 residues. Deletions cut 5 bases from V and 9 bases from J, with 11 bases between. The germline V gene has CDR1 KGHSH and CDR2 LQKENI. The CDR3 region is CASSSPGIEQFF. Written as DNA, the CDR3 is TGTGCCAGCTCATCCCCGGGTATTGAGCAGTTCTTC.

This clone was counted between two and nine times. This sequence joins TRBV4-1 and TRBJ1-6; D is undetermined. The CDR3 consists of 18 residues. Germline CDR1 is MGHRA and CDR2 is YSYEKL. V lost 4 bases and J 14 bases, leaving 30 bases between the germline ends. CDR3 coding DNA: TGCGCCAGCAGCCGCGACGGTCTCCTCACCCTCGGTGGAAATACCCTCCACTTT. It encodes CASSRDGLLTLGGNTLHF.

J is TRBJ2-1 and V is TRBV7-3; D assignment may be TRBD1 or TRBD2 (7 bases each). CDR1 is SGHTA and CDR2 is FQGTGA in the germline V gene. Trimming left V 4 bases short and J 6 bases short, with 13 bases between. There are 14 residues in the CDR3. DNA for the CDR3: TGTGCCAGCAGCTCAGGGGGACTACTCAATGAGCAGTTCTTC. This codes for CASSSGGLLNEQFF.

This chain joins TRBV5-8 and TRBJ2-3; 7 bases map to TRBD2. Germline CDR1 is SGHTS and CDR2 is YDEGEE. The CDR3 loop spans 15 amino acids. Trimming took 6 bases from V and 0 from J; bases not matched to a gene: 7. The CDR3 loop reads CASTPGGWSTDTQYF. As DNA, the CDR3 is TGTGCCAGCACCCCCGGGGGGTGGAGCACAGATACGCAGTATTTT. The variable domain in full, with the rest retrieved from reference TRBV5-8 and TRBJ2-3, is EAGVTQSPTHLIKTRGQQATLRCSPISGHTSVYWYQQALGLGLQFLLWYDEGEERNRGNFPPRFSGRQFPNYSSELNVNALELEDSALYLCASTPGGWSTDTQYFGPGTRLTVL.

The gene calls are TRBV28 and TRBJ1-5, with no clear D. CDR1 and CDR2 from the germline V gene are MDHEN and SYDVKM. The length of the CDR3 is 13 residues. V lost 8 bases to trimming and J lost 1 base, with 9 bases between them. As DNA, the CDR3 is TGTGCCAGCTTGGAACAGAGCAATCAGCCCCAGCATTTT. Protein sequence: CASLEQSNQPQHF.

This clone was recorded once. The chain joins TRBV6-5 to TRBJ2-7, with a possible D match to TRBD2 (6 bases). The CDR3 sequence is 14 residues long. The ends were cut back, 5 bases at V and 0 bases at J, with 11 bases in the middle. CDR1 is MNHEY and CDR2 is SVGAGI in the germline V gene. DNA of the CDR3: TGTGCCAGCAGTCCGCGGGACCGCTCCTACGAGCAGTACTTC. This codes for CASSPRDRSYEQYF.

This chain connects TRBV6-4 to TRBJ2-1; no firm D call. This CDR3 spans 13 amino acids. Germline values: CDR1 MRHNA, CDR2 SNTAGT. V was clipped by 6 bases and J by 0 bases, with 6 bases between them. In DNA, the CDR3 is TGTGCCAGCAGCCCCACCTCCTACAATGAGCAGTTCTTC. Protein: CASSPTSYNEQFF.

The genes are TRBV7-9 and TRBJ1-4, with 8 bases identical to TRBD1. This CDR3 is built from 14 residues. The V gene end was trimmed by 3 bases and the J gene end by 8 bases; junction bases not matched to a gene: 5. The germline CDR1 and CDR2 sequences are SEHNR and FQNEAQ (reference sequence). The CDR3 loop reads CASSLQGAREKLFF. The CDR3 nucleotides read TGTGCCAGCAGCTTGCAGGGGGCGCGGGAAAAACTGTTTTTT.